This TCR beta chain was profiled in a study of blood T cell repertoires in COVID-19. Trimming at V came to 5 bases and at J to 10 bases, leaving 8 bases not matched to a gene. The germline V gene encodes CDR1 SGHTA and CDR2 FQGTGA. This CDR3 comprises 14 residues. Original processing notes: Amplified reference gene primers provided the basis for estimating nucleated cell counts. Data came from immunoSEQ multiplex PCR; TCRdb stores just in-frame clones and leaves some out. The V and J calls and clone size are taken from that table; D and trimming were inferred from the DNA. Seen here are hundreds of thousands of clones, 90% observed once, and the top ten hold 2.6%. Those enrolled, adults aged about 18 to 89 years, came from some 23 US areas.

The genes are TRBV7-3 and TRBJ1-6, with 7 bases lining up with TRBD1. The specimen was PBMCs or T cells enriched from blood (not recorded which). This TCR was sampled from a man in his fifties or sixties who had recovered from COVID-19. This chain's CDR3 is CASSEQGTVSPLHF. The CDR3 DNA sequence: TGTGCCAGCAGCGAACAGGGGACTGTGTCACCCCTCCACTTT.